Following are 17 T cell receptor beta chains from one sample sequenced in a study of radiotherapy plus CTLA-4 blockade in lung cancer. The repertoire was sequenced with immunoSEQ multiplex PCR; TCRdb's copy has only in-frame clones and lacks some. Found here are approximately 85,000 clones, approximately 86% of them singletons; the top ten hold 2% to 2.5%. Material: peripheral blood, obtained from a patient treated with radiotherapy plus ipilimumab. All receptors derive from a human donor with non-small cell lung cancer who had a partial response to radiotherapy plus ipilimumab.

This chain connects TRBV5-4 to TRBJ1-6; 7 bases match TRBD1. The CDR3 runs to 16 residues. Germline V gene data show CDR1 as SGHNT and CDR2 as YYREEE (reference sequence). V dropped 0 bases and J dropped 3; count of bases not matched to a gene: 3. Written as DNA, the CDR3 is TGTGCCAGCAGCTTGGGGGGACAGAGCTATAATTCACCCCTCCACTTT. It specifies CASSLGGQSYNSPLHF.

CDR3 region: CASTWGEGSQETQYF. In DNA, the CDR3 is TGTGCCAGTACATGGGGGGAGGGGAGCCAAGAGACCCAGTACTTC. The genes are TRBV9 and TRBJ2-5; 7 nucleotides match TRBD2. Per the germline V gene, CDR1 is SGDLS and CDR2 is YYNGEE. The trim removed 8 bases at V and 1 base at J, leaving 11 bases unmatched. The CDR3 spans 15 residues.

A note on this clone: The sample has other DNA sequences that encode this CDR3 too. The chain uses TRBV19 and TRBJ1-1; D is uncertain. V was pared by 3 bases and J by 8 bases, with 22 bases between. This CDR3 has 16 residues. CDR1 is LNHDA, CDR2 SQIVND, per germline (reference sequence). CDR3 sequence: CASSIWRGTEPTEAFF. The CDR3 DNA reads as TGTGCCAGTAGTATTTGGAGAGGCACCGAACCCACCGAAGCTTTCTTT.

In DNA, the CDR3 is TGTGCCAGCAGTTTATGGGGGACAGGGGGAATTATGGACAATGAGCAGTTCTTC. Translated, it gives CASSLWGTGGIMDNEQFF. This chain joins TRBV27 and TRBJ2-1, with TRBD1 identical over 11 bases. J was trimmed by 5 bases and V by 1 base; bases with no gene match: 10. CDR3 length: 18 amino acids. Germline assignment: CDR1 MNHEY and CDR2 SMNVEV (reference sequence).

This chain connects TRBV5-1 to TRBJ2-7, with D uncertain. The V end was cut by 1 base, the J end by 6 bases, with 11 bases between. CDR1 SGHRS and CDR2 YFSETQ come from the germline V gene. The CDR3 loop spans 13 amino acids. The CDR3 region has the DNA TGCGCCAGCAGCTTGTGGGCAGACGGCGAGCAGTACGTC. Amino acid sequence: CASSLWADGEQYV.

This chain joins TRBV6-5 and TRBJ1-5, with D hard to call. The germline CDR1 and CDR2 sequences are MNHEY and SVGAGI. The CDR3 extends over 14 amino acids. Trimming stripped 5 bases from V and 2 bases from J, with 10 bases between. CDR3 bases: TGTGCCAGCAGTGACTTCCGTGGCAATCAGCCCCAGCATTTT. Its protein product is CASSDFRGNQPQHF.

CDR3 bases: TGTGCCAGCAGCGTAGTTTCCCCGGGACTAGCGGGAGCCAGCACAGATACGCAGTATTTT. Protein product: CASSVVSPGLAGASTDTQYF. The chain combines TRBV9 with TRBJ2-3, with TRBD2 matching 14 bases. After removal of 0 bases from V and 0 bases from J, the junction contained 9 bases not matched to a gene. Germline values: CDR1 SGDLS, CDR2 YYNGEE. This CDR3 spans 20 amino acids.

For this clone: An end of the junction does not agree with germline; a read error may underlie this. Other DNA sequences in this specimen translate into the identical CDR3. The chain combines TRBV29-1 with TRBJ2-5, with 12 bases identical to TRBD2. Per germline, CDR1 SQVTM and CDR2 ANQGSEA. There are 14 residues in the CDR3. CDR3 in amino acids: CSVILAGGPETQYF. CDR3 coding DNA: TGTAGCGTGATACTAGCGGGAGGCCCAGAGACCCAGTACTTC.

V and J are TRBV28 and TRBJ1-3, with D unresolved. V was shortened by 1 base and J by 0 bases, with 13 bases between the two germline ends. The CDR3 runs to 17 residues. In germline, CDR1 is MDHEN, CDR2 SYDVKM. The CDR3 loop reads CASSLFASESSGNTIYF. DNA of the CDR3: TGTGCCAGCAGTTTATTCGCGAGTGAGAGCTCTGGAAACACCATATATTTT.

The rearrangement uses TRBV5-1 and TRBJ1-1, with unresolved D. Germline CDR1 SGHRS, CDR2 YFSETQ. There are 15 residues in the CDR3. With 0 bases removed from V and 5 bases from J, the gap between germline ends came to 14 bases. The CDR3 loop reads CASSLAREMGTEAFF. The CDR3 region has the DNA TGCGCCAGCAGCTTGGCCCGGGAGATGGGGACTGAAGCTTTCTTT.

This chain uses TRBV5-1 with TRBJ2-1; D may be TRBD1 (6 bases). This CDR3 region has 14 residues. V gave up 7 bases and J gave up 7 bases, with 18 bases separating them. CDR1 is SGHRS, CDR2 YFSETQ, per germline. The CDR3 loop reads CASAIGGQYNEQFF. For the CDR3, the DNA is TGCGCCAGCGCTATTGGGGGCCAATATAATGAGCAGTTCTTC.

This clone came up a few times. V and J are TRBV28 and TRBJ2-1, with TRBD1 as a possible D gene (5 bases). The V end lost 5 bases, the J end lost 0 bases, and 14 bases lay between the germline ends. The CDR3 length is 16 residues. In germline, CDR1 is MDHEN, CDR2 SYDVKM. This chain's CDR3 is CASSPSNQGSYNEQFF. In DNA, the CDR3 is TGTGCCAGCAGTCCTAGTAACCAGGGCTCCTACAATGAGCAGTTCTTC.

This clone was counted a single time. This rearrangement joins TRBV7-2 to TRBJ1-1, with 8 bases matching TRBD1. The CDR3 is made up of 15 amino acids. The germline gives CDR1 SGHTA, CDR2 FQGNSA. V trimming: 5 bases; J trimming: 0 bases; junction bases outside the gene matches: 5. CDR3 residues: CASSKMTGVNTEAFF. CDR3 coding DNA: TGTGCCAGCAGCAAGATGACAGGGGTGAACACTGAAGCTTTCTTT.

The V and J genes are TRBV7-2 and TRBJ2-3; 7 bases line up with TRBD1. This CDR3 comprises 15 residues. Germline assignment: CDR1 SGHTA and CDR2 FQGNSA. The J segment lost 0 bases and the V segment lost 5 bases, leaving 5 bases of the junction unmatched. The CDR3 loop is CASSPWDSSTDTQYF. CDR3 nucleotides: TGTGCCAGCAGCCCCTGGGACAGTAGCACAGATACGCAGTATTTT.

The gene calls are TRBV7-9 and TRBJ1-1; 7 positions match TRBD1. There are 16 residues in the CDR3. V lost 5 bases, J lost 0 bases, and 9 bases stayed unmatched. CDR1 and CDR2 (germline): SEHNR, FQNEAQ (reference sequence). The chain's CDR3 is CASSVKGGGMNTEAFF. DNA for the CDR3: TGTGCCAGCAGCGTTAAAGGAGGGGGCATGAACACTGAAGCTTTCTTT.

As DNA, the CDR3 is TGTGCCAGCAGCTTGGTGGGACAGGGGTTCGAGCAGTACTTC. This codes for CASSLVGQGFEQYF. The J gene is TRBJ2-7, the V gene TRBV5-6; 10 nucleotides agree with TRBD1. Trimming at V came to 0 bases and at J to 6 bases, leaving 3 bases not matched to a gene. The CDR3 totals 14 residues. Per the germline V gene, CDR1 is SGHDT and CDR2 is YYEEEE. Full variable domain (outside the CDR3, taken from reference TRBV5-6 and TRBJ2-7): DAGVTQSPTHLIKTRGQQVTLRCSPKSGHDTVSWYQQALGQGPQFIFQYYEEEERQRGNFPDRFSGHQFPNYSSELNVNALLLGDSALYLCASSLVGQGFEQYFGPGTRLTVT.

The chain joins TRBV5-4 to TRBJ2-1, with 10 bases identical to TRBD1. The CDR3 runs 17 residues. V dropped 3 bases and J dropped 5; count of bases not matched to a gene: 11. CDR1 SGHNT and CDR2 YYREEE come from the germline V gene (reference sequence). This CDR3 reads CASSSAGTGAVNNEQFF. The CDR3 DNA is TGTGCCAGCAGCTCAGCCGGGACAGGGGCCGTTAACAATGAGCAGTTCTTC.